These 8 T cell receptor beta chains were sequenced from one sample in a study of identical twins. TCRdb itself ran the 5' RACE reads through MiXCR, one entry per CDR3 protein. The sample holds around 250,000 distinct CDR3 sequences, over 5% seen once. Separately, the same data were catalogued under a study of T cells expressing NK-cell markers.

The sample taken for sequencing was CD8+ T cells sorted from blood. The receptor set was obtained from a woman aged 18-35 years in good health.

The table lists this clonotype with a few counts. The chain couples TRBV29-1 to TRBJ2-1, with no clear D. The CDR3 covers 12 residues. The V end lost 6 bases, the J end lost 4 bases, and 10 bases lay between the germline ends. The germline gives CDR1 SQVTM, CDR2 ANQGSEA. As DNA, the CDR3 is TGCAGCGTCCGCACGGGTTACAATGAGCAGTTCTTC. Protein product: CSVRTGYNEQFF.

This clonotype was counted only a few times. The J gene is TRBJ2-2, the V gene TRBV29-1; possibly TRBD1 or TRBD2 for D (5 bases each). Germline CDR1 SQVTM, CDR2 ANQGSEA. The V end lost 4 bases, the J end lost 0 bases, and 12 bases lay between the germline ends. The CDR3 contains 15 residues. CDR3 sequence reads: CSVAVGTANTGELFF. CDR3 bases: TGCAGCGTTGCGGTGGGGACCGCGAACACCGGGGAGCTGTTTTTT.

J is TRBJ1-2 and V is TRBV25-1, with D possibly matching TRBD1 (6 bases). Germline loops: CDR1 MGHDK, CDR2 SYGVNS. The CDR3 loop spans 11 amino acids. This chain's CDR3 is CASTGPYGYTF. The CDR3 coding sequence is TGTGCTTCAACAGGGCCCTATGGCTACACCTTC.

This clonotype occurred many times. The chain has TRBV4-3 and TRBJ2-1, with TRBD2 matching over 7 bases. CDR1 and CDR2 (germline): LGHNA, YSLEER. V dropped 4 bases and J dropped 2; count of bases not matched to a gene: 8. The CDR3 has 16 residues. CDR3 coding DNA: TGCGCCAGCAGCCCGATCGACGGGGGGACCTACAATGAGCAGTTCTTC. It specifies CASSPIDGGTYNEQFF.

This clonotype was seen a few times. The rearrangement uses TRBV6-1 and TRBJ2-3, with D perhaps TRBD1 (6 bases). The CDR3 has 15 residues. The germline gives CDR1 MNHNS, CDR2 SASEGT. Deletions cut 7 bases from V and 0 bases from J, with 14 bases between. CDR3: CASNSGVTSTDTQYF. DNA for the CDR3: TGTGCCAGCAACTCAGGGGTAACTAGCACAGATACGCAGTATTTT.

This clonotype was counted between two and nine times. V and J are TRBV28 and TRBJ2-7, with TRBD1 as a possible D gene (6 bases). The V end lost 6 bases, the J end lost 5 bases, and 11 bases lay between the germline ends. Per the germline V gene, CDR1 is MDHEN and CDR2 is SYDVKM. The CDR3 runs to 12 residues. The CDR3 spells CASRVRGNEQYF. CDR3 sequence (DNA): TGTGCCAGCAGAGTCAGGGGAAACGAGCAGTACTTC.

This clonotype was seen repeatedly, ten times or more. The V call is TRBV15, the J call TRBJ2-7; 8 nucleotides agree with TRBD1. V dropped 5 bases and J dropped 2; count of bases not matched to a gene: 8. The CDR3 has 15 residues. Germline values: CDR1 LNHNV, CDR2 YYDKDF (reference sequence). CDR3 protein: CATSLRQGNPYEQYF. In nucleotides, the CDR3 is TGTGCCACCAGCTTAAGACAGGGGAACCCCTACGAGCAGTACTTC.

This clonotype came up many times. The rearrangement links TRBV7-8 to TRBJ2-1, with 8 bases matching TRBD2. CDR3 length equals 15 residues. The J segment lost 9 bases and the V segment lost 5 bases, leaving 12 bases of the junction unmatched. Germline V CDR1 and CDR2: SGHVS, FQNEAQ. CDR3 DNA sequence: TGTGCCAGCAGCGCACCGGGACTAGGTGGTAGTGAGCAGTTCTTC. Translated, it gives CASSAPGLGGSEQFF. The whole variable domain, remainder taken from reference TRBV7-8 and TRBJ2-1, is GAGVSQSPRYKVAKRGQDVALRCDPISGHVSLFWYQQALGQGPEFLTYFQNEAQLDKSGLPSDRFFAERPEGSVSTLKIQRTQQEDSAVYLCASSAPGLGGSEQFFGPGTRLTVL.